What follows is one TCR beta chain and its context. What it binds is not known. Germline CDR1 is SNHLY and CDR2 is FYNNEI. The CDR3 has 12 amino acids. V gave up 10 bases and J gave up 9 bases; unmatched junction bases: 11. These data belong to a study of cytotoxic CD8 clonotypes in ibrutinib-treated CLL. Overall study context: Outcomes included some 24 partial and 2 complete responses; after median roughly six years, roughly 14 stayed remitted and some twelve progressed. Once patients had received a median 12 months of treatment, range 6 to 36, response samples were obtained. Study-level results: A rise in clonality was seen at ibrutinib response, and a fall back toward baseline was seen at progression. Contraction or stability on treatment was seen for public clonotypes, which were uncommon.

Repertoires were generated with immunoSEQ multiplex PCR, while TCRdb's copy carries only in-frame clones and drops some. Of some 27,000 clones listed, 57% are singletons. The receptor was derived from a human donor with chronic lymphocytic leukemia. The input for sequencing was PBMCs, taken before ibrutinib treatment. This chain connects TRBV2 to TRBJ1-1, with 7 bases aligning to TRBD1. CDR3 in amino acids: CANPGLGQKAFF. The CDR3 DNA sequence: TGTGCCAACCCTGGGTTGGGACAGAAAGCTTTCTTT.